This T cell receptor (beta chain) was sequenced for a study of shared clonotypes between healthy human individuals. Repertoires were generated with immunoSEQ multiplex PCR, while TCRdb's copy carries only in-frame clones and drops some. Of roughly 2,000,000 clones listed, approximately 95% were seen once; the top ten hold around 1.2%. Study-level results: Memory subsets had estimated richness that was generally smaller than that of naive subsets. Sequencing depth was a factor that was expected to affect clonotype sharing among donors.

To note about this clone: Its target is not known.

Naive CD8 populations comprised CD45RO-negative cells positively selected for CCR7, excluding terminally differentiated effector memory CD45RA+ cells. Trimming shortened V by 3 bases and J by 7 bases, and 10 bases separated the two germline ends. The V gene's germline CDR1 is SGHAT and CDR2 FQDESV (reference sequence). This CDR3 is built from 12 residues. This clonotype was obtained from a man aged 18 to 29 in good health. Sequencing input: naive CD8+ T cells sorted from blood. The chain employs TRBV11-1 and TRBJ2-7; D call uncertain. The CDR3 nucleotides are TGTGCCAGCAGCTTCGCCCCCGGTGAGCAGTACTTC. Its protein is CASSFAPGEQYF.